The 30 T cell receptor beta chains in this list originate from one sample, sequenced in a study of T cells after yellow fever vaccination. TCRdb re-called the 5' RACE reads through MiXCR, storing one row per CDR3 protein. The table has 300,000 to 350,000 distinct CDR3 sequences, about 4% seen once. This specimen was PBMCs, taken 5 days after the yellow fever booster vaccination. The receptors shown here come from a man between 18 and 29 years old who received the YFV17D yellow fever vaccine.

This clonotype was recorded many times. The chain uses TRBV11-2 and TRBJ2-1; a possible D gene is TRBD1 (5 bases). The CDR3 spans 12 residues. CDR1 is SGHAT and CDR2 is FQNNGV in the germline V gene. V shed 5 bases and J shed 7 bases, with 9 bases lying between them. In nucleotides, the CDR3 is TGTGCCAGCAGCCTGAACAGGAATGAGCAGTTCTTC. Protein sequence: CASSLNRNEQFF.

Remarks on this clonotype: The junction and the germline gene differ at one end; a read error may be behind it. V and J are TRBV6-6 and TRBJ2-5; TRBD2 is a possible D gene (7 bases). The CDR3 runs 15 residues. Per germline, CDR1 MNHNY and CDR2 SVGAGI (reference sequence). The CDR3 region has the DNA TGTGCCAGCTCTCAGCTCCCTAGGGGGGGGGAGAGCCAGTACTTC. Translating it yields CASSQLPRGGESQYF.

The sample holds many counts of this clonotype. The chain couples TRBV4-2 to TRBJ1-2; D unclear. CDR1 and CDR2 (germline): LGHNA, YNFKEQ. The CDR3 runs 11 residues. V lost 9 bases and J 2 bases, leaving 7 bases between the germline ends. CDR3 loop: CASSQNYGYTF. CDR3 coding DNA: TGTGCCAGTTCCCAGAACTATGGCTACACCTTC.

This clonotype was found many times. J is TRBJ2-7 and V is TRBV19; 10 bases are shared with TRBD2. The germline CDR1 and CDR2 sequences are LNHDA and SQIVND (reference sequence). This CDR3 has 17 amino acids. With 3 bases clipped from V and 6 bases from J, the junction kept 14 bases outside the gene matches. The CDR3 DNA reads TGTGCCAGTAGTATTTACCCTAGCGGGGGCCCGGTTCTCGAGCAGTACTTC. Translated, it gives CASSIYPSGGPVLEQYF. Together with reference TRBV19 and TRBJ2-7, the CDR3 gives the full variable domain: DGGITQSPKYLFRKEGQNVTLSCEQNLNHDAMYWYRQDPGQGLRLIYYSQIVNDFQKGDIAEGYSVSREKKESFPLTVTSAQKNPTAFYLCASSIYPSGGPVLEQYFGPGTRLTVT.

J is TRBJ1-2 and V is TRBV20-1; TRBD1 aligns across 7 bases. Looked up from germline, CDR1 is DFQATT and CDR2 is SNEGSKA (reference sequence). V was pared by 5 bases and J by 5 bases, with 8 bases of the junction left unmatched. The CDR3 consists of 13 residues. The CDR3 loop is CSAPSGGRYGYTF. Here the CDR3 DNA reads TGCAGTGCTCCTTCAGGGGGTCGGTATGGCTACACCTTC.

This chain uses TRBV4-1 with TRBJ2-1, with D possibly matching TRBD2 (6 bases). Germline V lookup: CDR1 MGHRA, CDR2 YSYEKL. This CDR3 has 16 residues. V was trimmed by 1 base and J by 9 bases, leaving 19 bases between them. CDR3 sequence reads: CASSQGVGRFKGEQFF. CDR3 bases: TGCGCCAGCAGCCAAGGAGTCGGGAGATTCAAGGGTGAGCAGTTCTTC.

This clonotype turned up a few times. The chain recombines TRBV24-1 with TRBJ2-1, with a tentative D call TRBD2 (6 bases). Germline CDR1 reads KGHDR; CDR2 reads SFDVKD. Trimming left V 9 bases short and J 8 bases short, with 19 bases between. CDR3 length: 14 residues. In DNA form, the CDR3 reads TGTGCCACCCCAAAGGAGGGTACGAGGGATGAGCAGTTCTTC. Amino acid sequence: CATPKEGTRDEQFF.

The chain has TRBV7-9 and TRBJ2-3; D is ambiguous. Germline CDR1 is SEHNR and CDR2 is FQNEAQ (reference sequence). The V end was cut by 7 bases, the J end by 5 bases, with 16 bases between. The CDR3 is made up of 14 amino acids. The CDR3 region has the DNA TGTGCCAGCACCTCAGGAAGGGTTCGAGATACGCAGTATTTT. Its translation is CASTSGRVRDTQYF.

The table lists this clonotype with many counts. The chain uses TRBV7-3 and TRBJ2-3; possibly TRBD1 for D (6 bases). V was shortened by 6 bases and J by 3 bases, with 16 bases between the two germline ends. CDR1 is SGHTA and CDR2 is FQGTGA in the germline V gene. The CDR3 is 15 residues long. CDR3 residues: CASSQGPGATDTQYF. CDR3 bases: TGTGCCAGCAGTCAAGGTCCAGGGGCGACAGATACGCAGTATTTT.

The chain combines TRBV3-1 with TRBJ1-5; D call uncertain. The CDR3 is 17 amino acids. Germline CDR1 is LGHDT and CDR2 is YNNKEL (reference sequence). The V and J ends lost 8 bases and 0 bases respectively, with 20 bases between them. The CDR3 spells CASPIRRPPISNQPQHF. CDR3 in DNA: TGTGCCAGCCCTATCAGGCGACCTCCCATTAGCAATCAGCCCCAGCATTTT.

This clonotype was observed a handful of times. This chain connects TRBV5-1 to TRBJ1-4; the D is unclear. CDR3 length: 13 amino acids. The germline V and J ends were trimmed by 5 bases and 6 bases, with 11 bases remaining between them. Germline values: CDR1 SGHRS, CDR2 YFSETQ. In DNA, the CDR3 is TGCGCCAGCAGGGAGGGATTTGATGAAAAACTGTTTTTT. Translating it yields CASREGFDEKLFF.

This clonotype was counted a few times. The rearrangement links TRBV20-1 to TRBJ2-3; D is unresolved. V was shortened by 5 bases and J by 3 bases, with 6 bases between the two germline ends. The CDR3 runs 11 residues. Looked up from germline, CDR1 is DFQATT and CDR2 is SNEGSKA (reference sequence). CDR3 protein: CSAGYTDTQYF. For the CDR3, the DNA is TGCAGTGCTGGATATACAGATACGCAGTATTTT.

This clonotype turned up a few times. The V gene is TRBV29-1, the J gene TRBJ2-1; D unresolved. Germline V gene lookup returns CDR1 SQVTM and CDR2 ANQGSEA. The V end lost 4 bases, the J end lost 15 bases, and 22 bases lay between the germline ends. The CDR3 is 13 residues long. The CDR3 is CSVVGGPSIPPFF. The DNA for the CDR3 is TGCAGCGTTGTAGGCGGCCCTTCAATACCGCCGTTCTTC.

This clonotype was detected only a few times. This chain links TRBV7-2 with TRBJ2-2; D unclear. Trimming shortened V by 0 bases and J by 4 bases, and 12 bases separated the two germline ends. The germline gives CDR1 SGHTA, CDR2 FQGNSA. CDR3 length: 16 residues. CDR3 loop: CASSLAFTPGTGELFF. The CDR3 DNA is TGTGCCAGCAGCTTAGCGTTCACGCCGGGCACCGGGGAGCTGTTTTTT.

The chain uses TRBV19 and TRBJ1-2, with TRBD1 matching 9 bases. V shed 7 bases and J 8 bases; nucleotides not matched to a gene: 11. Germline CDR1 reads LNHDA; CDR2 reads SQIVND (reference sequence). The CDR3 totals 14 residues. CDR3 bases: TGTGCCAGTACCGCGGGACAGGGAAAAGAAGGCTACACCTTC. It translates to CASTAGQGKEGYTF.

This clonotype was seen a handful of times. The CDR3 spells CASSFDGYNEQFF. The DNA of the CDR3 is TGTGCCAGCAGCTTCGATGGGTACAATGAGCAGTTCTTC. The gene calls are TRBV7-3 and TRBJ2-1; D gene ambiguous. The CDR3 totals 13 residues. Looked up from germline, CDR1 is SGHTA and CDR2 is FQGTGA. Trimming removed 3 bases from V and 4 bases from J, with 7 bases in between.

This clonotype has just a few counts. The chain employs TRBV4-1 and TRBJ2-2; 7 bases are shared with TRBD1. The germline V gene has CDR1 MGHRA and CDR2 YSYEKL. Losses at the gene ends were 4 bases for V and 3 bases for J; bases not matched to a gene: 8. The CDR3 runs to 16 residues. CDR3 nucleotide sequence: TGCGCCAGCAGCCTTCAATGGACAGGCTACACCGGGGAGCTGTTTTTT. Translating gives CASSLQWTGYTGELFF.

This clonotype was detected a few times. The CDR3 coding sequence is TGCGCCAGCAGTAATAGCGATACGCAGTATTTT. It is translated as CASSNSDTQYF. The chain combines TRBV5-1 with TRBJ2-3; D call uncertain. Germline V gene lookup returns CDR1 SGHRS and CDR2 YFSETQ. The germline V and J ends were trimmed by 5 bases and 6 bases, with 7 bases remaining between them. The CDR3 contains 11 residues.

V usage is TRBV5-1 and J usage is TRBJ2-1; D uncertain. CDR1 is SGHRS and CDR2 is YFSETQ in the germline V gene. The germline V and J ends were trimmed by 0 bases and 6 bases, with 7 bases remaining between them. The CDR3 is made up of 13 amino acids. The CDR3 reads CASSLEQRNEQFF. CDR3 in DNA: TGCGCCAGCAGCTTGGAACAGCGCAATGAGCAGTTCTTC.

The chain carries TRBV4-3 and TRBJ2-6; the D gene is possibly TRBD2 (6 bases). CDR1 is LGHNA and CDR2 is YSLEER in the germline V gene. CDR3 length: 21 amino acids. Between the trimmed V and J ends, which lost 1 base and 0 bases, there was a span of 22 bases. CDR3 residues: CASSQAWGVEVSTSGANVLTF. In DNA, the CDR3 is TGCGCCAGCAGCCAAGCTTGGGGGGTGGAGGTCTCAACCTCTGGGGCCAACGTCCTGACTTTC.

The chain employs TRBV20-1 and TRBJ1-1; D is unresolved. V gave up 0 bases and J gave up 8 bases, with 10 bases separating them. CDR1 is DFQATT and CDR2 is SNEGSKA in the germline V gene (reference sequence). CDR3 length: 12 residues. The DNA for the CDR3 is TGCAGTGCTAGAGATGGAGGAGAGGAAGCTTTCTTT. It translates to CSARDGGEEAFF.

This clonotype was detected only a few times. This chain connects TRBV13 to TRBJ2-6; no reliable D call. The CDR3 contains 13 residues. Trimming stripped 9 bases from V and 4 bases from J, with 10 bases between. CDR1 is PRHDT and CDR2 is FYEKMQ in the germline V gene (reference sequence). CDR3 residues: CASTLGGANVLTF. Written as DNA, the CDR3 is TGTGCCAGTACCCTCGGCGGGGCCAACGTCCTGACTTTC. The full variable domain, in which reference TRBV13 and TRBJ2-6 provide the parts outside the CDR3, is AAGVIQSPRHLIKEKRETATLKCYPIPRHDTVYWYQQGPGQDPQFLISFYEKMQSDKGSIPDRFSAQQFSDYHSELNMSSLELGDSALYFCASTLGGANVLTFGAGSRLTVL.

There are a few counts of this clonotype. The CDR3 here is CASSYLRTGGGYGYTF. CDR3 DNA sequence: TGTGCCAGCAGTTACCTCCGGACGGGAGGTGGCTATGGCTACACCTTC. This chain connects TRBV6-5 to TRBJ1-2; D gene uncertain. This CDR3 comprises 16 residues. Germline-derived CDR1 and CDR2 are MNHEY and SVGAGI. Trimming shortened V by 2 bases and J by 4 bases, and 17 bases separated the two germline ends.

The chain recombines TRBV24-1 with TRBJ2-3; 8 bases agree with TRBD2. Unmatched junction bases numbered 6, after V lost 5 bases and J lost 3 bases. The CDR3 is made up of 15 amino acids. CDR1 is KGHDR, CDR2 SFDVKD, per germline. The CDR3 DNA is TGTGCCACCAGTGGAGGAGCGGGGGATACAGATACGCAGTATTTT. Translated: CATSGGAGDTDTQYF.

This chain uses TRBV9 with TRBJ2-2; 14 bases map to TRBD2. Germline CDR1 and CDR2: SGDLS and YYNGEE. J lost 6 bases, V lost 4 bases, and 5 bases had no gene match. The CDR3 length is 16 residues. For the CDR3, the DNA is TGTGCCAGCAGCCCACGACTAGCGGGGGGGTCCGGGGAGCTGTTTTTT. Translated: CASSPRLAGGSGELFF.

This clonotype was counted between two and nine times. The CDR3, as DNA: TGCGCCAGCAGTGAGTCCCGGGGGCAAGAGACCCAGTACTTC. The encoded protein is CASSESRGQETQYF. This chain joins TRBV10-1 and TRBJ2-5; the D gene is possibly TRBD2 (6 bases). Trimming pared 0 bases from V and 2 bases from J, leaving 7 bases between. The CDR3 has 14 residues. Germline CDR1 reads WNHNN; CDR2 reads SYGVQD (reference sequence).

This clonotype was picked up many times. The rearrangement uses TRBV27 and TRBJ2-7, with unresolved D. Trimming took 5 bases from V and 4 from J, leaving 12 bases between them. The CDR3 spans 13 residues. The germline gives CDR1 MNHEY, CDR2 SMNVEV (reference sequence). The CDR3 spells CASSPLGNYEQYF. DNA of the CDR3: TGTGCCAGCAGTCCTCTAGGGAATTACGAGCAGTACTTC.

This clonotype was found a few times. This rearrangement joins TRBV18 to TRBJ2-3; D uncertain. V was trimmed by 6 bases and J by 6 bases, leaving 22 bases between them. This CDR3 has 16 residues. The germline V gene has CDR1 KGHSH and CDR2 LQKENI. The CDR3 sequence: CASSLNTLGVSDTQYF. The CDR3 bases are TGTGCCAGCTCGCTCAACACGCTTGGCGTTTCCGATACGCAGTATTTT.

This clonotype was detected a few times. CDR3 amino acids: CATSDSDWVETQYF. Here the CDR3 DNA reads TGTGCCACCAGTGATTCGGATTGGGTGGAGACCCAGTACTTC. This sequence joins TRBV24-1 and TRBJ2-5, with D unresolved. CDR1 KGHDR and CDR2 SFDVKD come from the germline V gene. This CDR3 comprises 14 residues. With 2 bases removed from V and 5 bases from J, the gap between germline ends came to 11 bases.

The chain has TRBV7-8 and TRBJ2-7, with a tentative D call TRBD2 (6 bases). Germline values: CDR1 SGHVS, CDR2 FQNEAQ. CDR3 size: 17 residues. V lost 3 bases to trimming and J lost 0 bases, with 18 bases between them. For the CDR3, the DNA is TGTGCCAGCAGCTTGCCCCTCGGAGGGCCGTTCTCCTACGAGCAGTACGTC. Residues: CASSLPLGGPFSYEQYV.